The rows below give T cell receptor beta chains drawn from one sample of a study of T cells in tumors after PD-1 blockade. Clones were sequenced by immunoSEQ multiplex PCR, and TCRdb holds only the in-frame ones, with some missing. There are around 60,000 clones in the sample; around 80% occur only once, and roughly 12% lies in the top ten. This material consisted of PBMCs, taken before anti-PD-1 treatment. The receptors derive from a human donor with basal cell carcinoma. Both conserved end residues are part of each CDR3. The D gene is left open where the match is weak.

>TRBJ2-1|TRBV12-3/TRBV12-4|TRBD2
CASTAGASEQFF
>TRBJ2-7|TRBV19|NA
CASSPLLSSWGAYEQYF
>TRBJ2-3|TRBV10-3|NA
CAISGGDTQYF
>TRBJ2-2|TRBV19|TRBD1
CASSIGRTGGNTGELFF
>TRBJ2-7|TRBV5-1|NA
CASSPGLSSYEQYF
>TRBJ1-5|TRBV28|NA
CASRQTGSTQPQHF
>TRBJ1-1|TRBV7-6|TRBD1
CASSLVGQGTSYTEAFF
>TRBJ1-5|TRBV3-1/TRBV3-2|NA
CASSQSRVEGNQPQHF
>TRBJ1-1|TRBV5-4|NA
CASSLGPEMNTEAFF
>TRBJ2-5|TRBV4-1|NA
CASSTFSGGAQETQYF
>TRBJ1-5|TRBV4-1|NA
CASSQGLTRNQPQHF
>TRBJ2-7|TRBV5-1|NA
CASSRGDSSYEQYF
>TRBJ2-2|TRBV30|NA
CAWRADALSGELFF
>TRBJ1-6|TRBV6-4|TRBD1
CARNPGQGDSPLHF
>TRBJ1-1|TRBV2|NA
CAGGRSEITEAFF
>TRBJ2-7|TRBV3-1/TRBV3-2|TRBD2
CASSPGSGGYEQYF
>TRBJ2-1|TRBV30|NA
CASFPGGEQFF
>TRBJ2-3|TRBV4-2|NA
CASSQDEAHDTQYF
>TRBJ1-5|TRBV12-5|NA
CASGLDGGAGQPQHF
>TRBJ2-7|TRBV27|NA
CASSIKQGFGSYEQYF
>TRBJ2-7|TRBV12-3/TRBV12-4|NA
CASSRTEIYEQYF
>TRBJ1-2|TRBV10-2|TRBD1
CASGDRGPGGYTF
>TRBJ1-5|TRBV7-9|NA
CASSLSGNQPQHF
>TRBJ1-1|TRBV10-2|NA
CASRNLNRDTEAFF
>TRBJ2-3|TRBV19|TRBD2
CASTLLAGGPTDTQYF
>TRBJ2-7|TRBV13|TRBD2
CASSSSGGDEQYF
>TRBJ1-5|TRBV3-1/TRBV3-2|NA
CASSSGNDNQPQHF
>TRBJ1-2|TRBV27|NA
CASSLRSGSTPTNYGYTF
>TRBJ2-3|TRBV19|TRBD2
CASRRAGGLDSTDTQYF
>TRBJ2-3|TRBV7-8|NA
CASSRDSTDTQYF
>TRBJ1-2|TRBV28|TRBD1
CASSTGTGGSYDVYTF
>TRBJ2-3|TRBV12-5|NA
CASGSGGTSTDTQYF
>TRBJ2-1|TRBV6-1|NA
CASSEDPRQFF
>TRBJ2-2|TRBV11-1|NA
CASSTYGKTGELFF
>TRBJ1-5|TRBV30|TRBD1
CAWSVPGQGPGKRQPQHF